This T cell receptor beta chain was profiled in a study of neurological immune-mediated disorders. General observations from the study: HTLV-1-associated myelopathy led in TCR clonal expansion, while multiple sclerosis ranked lowest, below healthy controls.

The V and J ends lost 5 bases and 2 bases, in that order; junction bases with no gene match: 5. The germline V gene encodes CDR1 SQVTM and CDR2 ANQGSEA. The CDR3 extends over 14 amino acids. The cDNA was synthesized by 5'RACE incorporating 10-nucleotide random UMIs. From the 5' RACE reads, TCRdb called clonotypes with MiXCR, one entry per CDR3 protein. The sample has 65,000 to 90,000 distinct CDR3 sequences, under 13% seen once; the top ten hold around 1.8%. This clonotype was detected many times. Antigen unknown. Serving as healthy controls were blood bank volunteers based in Maryland, USA. The unsorted libraries were made from 2 million PBMCs kept at -80 C.

The sample comprised PBMCs. The chain employs TRBV29-1 and TRBJ2-1; 8 bases match TRBD2. The origin of this receptor is a man aged 40-50 years in good health. CDR3 region: CSVLERGTYNEQFF. CDR3 coding DNA: TGCAGCGTTCTAGAGCGGGGGACCTACAATGAGCAGTTCTTC.